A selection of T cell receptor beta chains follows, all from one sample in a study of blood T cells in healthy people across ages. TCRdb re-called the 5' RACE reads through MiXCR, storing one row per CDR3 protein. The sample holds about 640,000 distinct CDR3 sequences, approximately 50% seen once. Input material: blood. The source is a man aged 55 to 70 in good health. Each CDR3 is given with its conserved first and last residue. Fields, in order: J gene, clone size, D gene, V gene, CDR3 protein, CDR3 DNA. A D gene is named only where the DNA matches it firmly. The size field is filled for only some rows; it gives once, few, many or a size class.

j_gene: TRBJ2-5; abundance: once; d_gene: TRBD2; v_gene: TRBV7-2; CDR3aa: CASRTGGGEETQYF; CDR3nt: TGTGCCAGCAGAACTGGGGGAGGGGAAGAGACCCAGTACTTC
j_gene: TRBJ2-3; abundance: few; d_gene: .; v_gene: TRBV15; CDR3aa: CATSNQAEADTQYF; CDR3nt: TGTGCCACCAGCAACCAAGCCGAGGCAGATACGCAGTATTTT
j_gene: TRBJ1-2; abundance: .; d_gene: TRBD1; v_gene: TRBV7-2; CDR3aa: CASSAGQGGYVYTF; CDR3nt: TGTGCCAGCAGCGCAGGACAGGGCGGCTATGTCTACACCTTC
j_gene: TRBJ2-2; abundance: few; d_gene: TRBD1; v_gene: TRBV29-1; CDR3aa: CSARTGGRTGELFF; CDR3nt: TGCAGCGCTAGGACAGGGGGGAGGACCGGGGAGCTGTTTTTT
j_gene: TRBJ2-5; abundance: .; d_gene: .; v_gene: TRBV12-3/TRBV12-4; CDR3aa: CASSFSGSQETQYF; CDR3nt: TGTGCCAGCAGTTTCTCAGGCAGCCAAGAGACCCAGTACTTC
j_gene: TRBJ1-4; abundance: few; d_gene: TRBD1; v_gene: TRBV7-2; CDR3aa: CASSPGDSDNEKLFF; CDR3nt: TGTGCCAGCAGCCCGGGGGACAGCGATAATGAAAAACTGTTTTTT
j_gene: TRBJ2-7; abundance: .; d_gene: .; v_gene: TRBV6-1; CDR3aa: CASSERVGYEQYF; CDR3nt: TGTGCCAGCAGTGAAAGGGTGGGGTACGAGCAGTACTTC
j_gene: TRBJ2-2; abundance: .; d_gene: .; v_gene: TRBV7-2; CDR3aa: CASSQGGAGTGELFF; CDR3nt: TGTGCCAGCAGCCAGGGGGGGGCGGGCACCGGGGAGCTGTTTTTT
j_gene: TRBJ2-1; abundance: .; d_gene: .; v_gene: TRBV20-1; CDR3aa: CSASARDDEQFF; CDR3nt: TGCAGTGCTAGCGCTAGGGACGATGAGCAGTTCTTC
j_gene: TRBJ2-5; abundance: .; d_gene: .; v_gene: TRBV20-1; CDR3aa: CSASDTGGEETQYF; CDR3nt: TGCAGTGCTAGTGACACTGGCGGCGAAGAGACCCAGTACTTC
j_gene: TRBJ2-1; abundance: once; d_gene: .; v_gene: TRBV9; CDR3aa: CASSVGTVSYNEQFF; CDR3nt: TGTGCCAGCAGCGTCGGTACTGTTTCCTACAATGAGCAGTTCTTC
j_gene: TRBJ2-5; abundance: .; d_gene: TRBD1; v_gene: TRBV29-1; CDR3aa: CSVGQGSQETQYF; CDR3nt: TGCAGCGTGGGACAGGGTTCGCAAGAGACCCAGTACTTC
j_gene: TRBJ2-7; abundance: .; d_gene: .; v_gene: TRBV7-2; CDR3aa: CASSSGPILTYEQYF; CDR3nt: TGTGCCAGCAGCTCGGGACCTATCTTGACCTACGAGCAGTACTTC
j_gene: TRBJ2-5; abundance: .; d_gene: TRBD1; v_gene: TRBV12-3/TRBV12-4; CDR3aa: CASTRGRETQYF; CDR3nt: TGTGCCAGCACTAGGGGGCGGGAGACCCAGTACTTC
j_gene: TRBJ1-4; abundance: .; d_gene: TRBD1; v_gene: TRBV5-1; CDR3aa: CASSGLTGAREKLFF; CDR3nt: TGCGCCAGCAGCGGACTGACAGGGGCCCGGGAAAAACTGTTTTTT
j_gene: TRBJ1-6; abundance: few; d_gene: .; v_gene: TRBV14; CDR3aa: CASSQAHRYNSPLHF; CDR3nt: TGTGCCAGCAGCCAAGCTCACCGTTATAATTCACCCCTCCACTTT
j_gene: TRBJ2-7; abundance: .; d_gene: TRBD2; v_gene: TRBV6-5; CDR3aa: CASSYVTGGSYEQYF; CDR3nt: TGTGCCAGCAGTTACGTAACGGGAGGATCCTACGAGCAGTACTTC